Listed here is a single T cell receptor (beta chain). Its antigen remains unidentified. Extraction of PBMCs used 9 to 10 ml of fresh peripheral blood. This entry belongs to a study of T cells in Graves' hyperthyroidism and ophthalmopathy. Amplified TCR beta CDR3 regions derived from RNA transcripts. A set of HTBI primers served as the primers for a first-round RT-PCR of the TCR CDR3. MiXCR, applied by TCRdb to the multiplex PCR reads, yields one record per CDR3 protein. The table shows hundreds of thousands of distinct CDR3 sequences, with about two fifths occurring only once. V lost 3 bases and J lost 6, with 12 bases in between. This CDR3 region has 14 residues. The V gene's germline CDR1 is LNHNV and CDR2 YYDKDF (reference sequence). Broader study findings: In blood, most of the thyroid clonotypes expanded above 0.001 were also present.

This receptor was identified in a man aged 18 to 30 with Graves' hyperthyroidism. The material sequenced was blood. The genes are TRBV15 and TRBJ1-5, with D tentatively TRBD1 (5 bases). The CDR3, as DNA: TGTGCCACCAGCAGCCATCCCGGGGGTCAGCCCCAGCATTTT. This encodes CATSSHPGGQPQHF.